The 32 T cell receptor beta chains in this list originate from one sample, sequenced in a study of cytomegalovirus exposure and HLA in healthy donors. Vbeta (60) and Jbeta (13) primers were used in the PCR. Only in-frame clones appear in the TCRdb table, and some are missing; sequencing was by immunoSEQ multiplex PCR. The data show some 130,000 clones, roughly 77% seen once. Sequenced input: PBMCs. These receptors all come from a young man in good health.

As regards this clone: The sample has other DNA sequences that encode this CDR3 too. The chain couples TRBV7-2 to TRBJ2-7; D call uncertain. There are 11 residues in the CDR3. The V gene's germline CDR1 is SGHTA and CDR2 FQGNSA. Trimming pared 3 bases from V and 3 bases from J, leaving 3 bases between. In nucleotides, the CDR3 is TGTGCCAGCAGCTTGCGCTACGAGCAGTACTTC. It yields the protein CASSLRYEQYF.

This clone was counted at least ten times. The V call is TRBV30, the J call TRBJ1-1; D is uncertain. Looked up from germline, CDR1 is GTSNPN and CDR2 is SVGIG (reference sequence). The germline V and J ends were trimmed by 2 bases and 14 bases, with 9 bases remaining between them. The CDR3 runs 9 residues. CDR3 residues: CAWSPLPFF. The CDR3 DNA sequence: TGTGCCTGGAGTCCCCTCCCGTTCTTT.

The chain uses TRBV27 and TRBJ2-3; TRBD2 agrees at 10 bases. CDR3 length equals 16 residues. From germline, CDR1 is MNHEY and CDR2 SMNVEV (reference sequence). Germline trimming cut 6 bases from V and 2 bases from J; bases unmatched to any gene: 8. CDR3 loop: CASRKVAGGPTDTQYF. In DNA, the CDR3 is TGTGCCAGCAGGAAAGTAGCGGGAGGACCCACAGATACGCAGTATTTT.

The V call is TRBV29-1, the J call TRBJ2-1, with D maybe TRBD1 (5 bases). The germline V gene has CDR1 SQVTM and CDR2 ANQGSEA. This CDR3 region has 13 residues. Trimming pared 2 bases from V and 4 bases from J, leaving 9 bases between. This chain's CDR3 is CSVEKTEYNEQFF. CDR3 sequence (DNA): TGCAGCGTTGAAAAGACAGAATACAATGAGCAGTTCTTC.

The rearrangement links TRBV11-2 to TRBJ2-7; 7 bases are a match to TRBD2. The V segment lost 5 bases and the J segment 6 bases; nucleotides outside the gene matches: 10. CDR3 length: 14 amino acids. Germline lookup yields CDR1 SGHAT and CDR2 FQNNGV. The CDR3 bases are TGTGCCAGCAGCCTCCGACTAGCCCTGGGCGAGCAGTACTTC. Amino acids: CASSLRLALGEQYF. Combining the CDR3 with reference TRBV11-2 and TRBJ2-7 gives the whole variable domain EAGVAQSPRYKIIEKRQSVAFWCNPISGHATLYWYQQILGQGPKLLIQFQNNGVVDDSQLPKDRFSAERLKGVDSTLKIQPAKLEDSAVYLCASSLRLALGEQYFGPGTRLTVT.

This clone was found a few times. J is TRBJ2-5 and V is TRBV18, with 8 bases lining up with TRBD1. Germline CDR1 and CDR2: KGHSH and LQKENI. Unmatched junction bases numbered 4, after V lost 6 bases and J lost 4 bases. The length of the CDR3 is 13 residues. The CDR3 sequence is CASSPGGVETQYF. CDR3 in DNA: TGTGCCAGCTCCCCAGGGGGCGTAGAGACCCAGTACTTC.

V usage is TRBV15 and J usage is TRBJ2-2; D ambiguous. The CDR3 spans 15 residues. Germline values: CDR1 LNHNV, CDR2 YYDKDF (reference sequence). The V end lost 0 bases, the J end lost 3 bases, and 8 bases lay between the germline ends. The DNA of the CDR3 is TGTGCCACCAGCAGAGATCTTCTCGACACCGGGGAGCTGTTTTTT. Its translation: CATSRDLLDTGELFF.

A few counts support this clone. The chain recombines TRBV30 with TRBJ1-4; a weak D match, TRBD1 (5 bases). CDR1 is GTSNPN and CDR2 is SVGIG in the germline V gene (reference sequence). V dropped 1 base and J dropped 3 bases, with 12 bases sitting between them. The CDR3 sequence is 15 residues long. The CDR3 DNA is TGTGCCTGGAGTGGGAAGGGGTTAGCTAATGAAAAACTGTTTTTT. It encodes CAWSGKGLANEKLFF.

The chain is built from TRBV4-1 and TRBJ2-7; 8 bases line up with TRBD2. V lost 0 bases and J lost 6; bases outside the gene matches: 7. Germline CDR1 is MGHRA and CDR2 is YSYEKL. The length of the CDR3 is 15 residues. The CDR3 is CASSQDSAGAFEQYF. CDR3 DNA: TGCGCCAGCAGCCAAGACTCAGCGGGAGCATTCGAGCAGTACTTC.

The chain is built from TRBV5-1 and TRBJ2-2, with D uncertain. V lost 7 bases and J lost 4, with 17 bases in between. Germline V gene lookup returns CDR1 SGHRS and CDR2 YFSETQ. There are 15 residues in the CDR3. CDR3 sequence: CASDPLDSVTGELFF. CDR3 in DNA: TGCGCCAGCGATCCTCTTGACTCAGTCACCGGGGAGCTGTTTTTT. The complete variable domain, with remaining parts taken from reference TRBV5-1 and TRBJ2-2, reads KAGVTQTPRYLIKTRGQQVTLSCSPISGHRSVSWYQQTPGQGLQFLFEYFSETQRNKGNFPGRFSGRQFSNSRSEMNVSTLELGDSALYLCASDPLDSVTGELFFGEGSRLTVL.

The chain joins TRBV5-1 to TRBJ2-7; no clear D gene. Trimming cost V 1 base and J 0 bases, with 8 bases left between them. This CDR3 is built from 14 residues. Germline V lookup: CDR1 SGHRS, CDR2 YFSETQ. In DNA form, the CDR3 reads TGCGCCAGCAGCTTGTTTATAAACTCCTACGAGCAGTACTTC. Its protein is CASSLFINSYEQYF.

The V call is TRBV28, the J call TRBJ2-3; TRBD2 matches at 7 bases. This CDR3 has 16 residues. The ends lost 8 bases at V and 0 bases at J; junction bases unmatched: 11. The germline V gene has CDR1 MDHEN and CDR2 SYDVKM. CDR3 sequence (DNA): TGTGCCAGCTCCGGTACTAGCGATTCTAGCACAGATACGCAGTATTTT. Its protein is CASSGTSDSSTDTQYF.

A note on this clone: This sample also contains other DNA sequences that code for the same CDR3. This chain connects TRBV6-1 to TRBJ2-3; 10 bases are a match to TRBD1. V lost 7 bases, J lost 9 bases, and 10 bases stayed unmatched. Per germline, CDR1 MNHNS and CDR2 SASEGT. The CDR3 has 14 residues. CDR3 in DNA: TGTGCCAGCATGGAGGGACAGGGGCTCGGGACGCAGTATTTT. It encodes CASMEGQGLGTQYF.

V usage is TRBV6-5 and J usage is TRBJ2-7; tentative D call: TRBD1 (6 bases). The V and J ends lost 2 bases and 1 base respectively, with 12 bases between them. CDR3 length equals 15 residues. Germline V gene lookup returns CDR1 MNHEY and CDR2 SVGAGI. CDR3 nucleotides: TGTGCCAGCAGTTACGGGACACTTATGTCCTACGAGCAGTACTTC. Translation gives CASSYGTLMSYEQYF.

CDR3 nucleotides: TGTGCCAGTAGGAGCCGGGACAGGAGATCAGATACGCAGTATTTT. This gives the protein CASRSRDRRSDTQYF. This rearrangement joins TRBV19 to TRBJ2-3; 8 nucleotides line up with TRBD1. The J segment lost 4 bases and the V segment lost 6 bases, leaving 9 bases of the junction unmatched. The CDR3 is 15 residues long. The germline V gene has CDR1 LNHDA and CDR2 SQIVND (reference sequence).

CDR3 DNA: TGTGCCAGCAGTGAGCGGGGGGTGGGTGGCTACACCTTC. Protein product: CASSERGVGGYTF. The chain has TRBV6-5 and TRBJ1-2, with D perhaps TRBD1 (5 bases). V lost 5 bases and J 7 bases, leaving 14 bases between the germline ends. The CDR3 has 13 amino acids. The germline V gene encodes CDR1 MNHEY and CDR2 SVGAGI.

The chain joins TRBV7-2 to TRBJ2-1; 9 bases are a match to TRBD1. This CDR3 comprises 15 residues. V was clipped by 5 bases and J by 7 bases; unmatched bases: 9. The germline gives CDR1 SGHTA, CDR2 FQGNSA. As DNA, the CDR3 is TGTGCCAGCAGCCCGTGGGACAGGGACTTAAATGAGCAGTTCTTC. Protein sequence: CASSPWDRDLNEQFF.

The chain employs TRBV5-4 and TRBJ1-2; TRBD1 might be the D (6 bases). The germline V and J ends were trimmed by 4 bases and 0 bases, with 10 bases remaining between them. Germline V gives CDR1 SGHNT, CDR2 YYREEE (reference sequence). This CDR3 contains 14 residues. The CDR3 sequence: CASSTSGANYGYTF. CDR3 nucleotide sequence: TGTGCCAGCAGCACCTCAGGGGCTAACTATGGCTACACCTTC.

Here the CDR3 reads CASSLVGGYEQYF. CDR3 DNA sequence: TGTGCCAGCAGCTTAGTGGGAGGGTACGAGCAGTACTTC. The rearrangement links TRBV7-2 to TRBJ2-7; TRBD2 agrees at 7 bases. V shed 1 base, J shed 4 bases, and the junction held 1 base outside the gene matches. This CDR3 region has 13 residues. CDR1 and CDR2 from the germline V gene are SGHTA and FQGNSA. Filled out from reference TRBV7-2 and TRBJ2-7, the complete variable domain reads GAGVSQSPSNKVTEKGKDVELRCDPISGHTALYWYRQSLGQGLEFLIYFQGNSAPDKSGLPSDRFSAERTGGSVSTLTIQRTQQEDSAVYLCASSLVGGYEQYFGPGTRLTVT.

V is TRBV2 and J is TRBJ2-5, with TRBD2 identical over 10 bases. CDR1 and CDR2 (germline): SNHLY, FYNNEI. The CDR3 is 16 residues long. The ends lost 5 bases at V and 3 bases at J; junction bases unmatched: 9. The CDR3 nucleotides read TGTGCCAGCAGTTTAAGCGAAGGACTAGCGGAAGAGACCCAGTACTTC. Its protein product is CASSLSEGLAEETQYF.

The chain joins TRBV10-3 to TRBJ1-5, with TRBD1 matching 9 bases. CDR1 and CDR2 from the germline V gene are ENHRY and SYGVKD. Unmatched junction bases numbered 3, after V lost 6 bases and J lost 3 bases. This CDR3 region has 14 residues. In nucleotides, the CDR3 is TGTGCCATCAGCGGGACAGGGAACAATCAGCCCCAGCATTTT. It specifies CAISGTGNNQPQHF.

The CDR3 nucleotides read TGTGCCAGCAGTTTCCAAAGCGGGAGTTACGAGCAGTACTTC. Translating it yields CASSFQSGSYEQYF. The chain carries TRBV28 and TRBJ2-7, with TRBD2 matching over 8 bases. Per germline, CDR1 MDHEN and CDR2 SYDVKM. The CDR3 is 14 residues long. The J segment lost 4 bases and the V segment lost 3 bases, leaving 5 bases of the junction unmatched.

This CDR3 is CASSVQASGSRDEQFF. The CDR3 DNA reads TGTGCCAGCAGCGTACAGGCTAGCGGGAGTAGAGATGAGCAGTTCTTC. The chain combines TRBV9 with TRBJ2-1, with 10 positions matching TRBD2. There are 16 residues in the CDR3. V was pared by 1 base and J by 8 bases, with 9 bases of the junction left unmatched. The germline gives CDR1 SGDLS, CDR2 YYNGEE.

The chain has TRBV25-1 and TRBJ2-1; D unresolved. CDR3 length: 11 residues. Trimming stripped 4 bases from V and 7 bases from J, with 5 bases between. Germline V gives CDR1 MGHDK, CDR2 SYGVNS. DNA of the CDR3: TGTGCCAGCAGTGCAATTAATGAGCAGTTCTTC. Translation: CASSAINEQFF.

The chain combines TRBV4-1 with TRBJ2-2; TRBD2 agrees at 8 bases. Germline values: CDR1 MGHRA, CDR2 YSYEKL. The CDR3 spans 16 residues. With 1 base clipped from V and 4 bases from J, the junction kept 5 bases outside the gene matches. The CDR3 DNA sequence: TGCGCCAGCAGCCAAGGGTTTCTAGCGGGCACCGGGGAGCTGTTTTTT. The encoded protein is CASSQGFLAGTGELFF.

The chain has TRBV6-1 and TRBJ1-4; 12 nucleotides align to TRBD1. Looked up from germline, CDR1 is MNHNS and CDR2 is SASEGT. The trim removed 4 bases at V and 7 bases at J, leaving 10 bases unmatched. The CDR3 runs to 17 residues. Here the CDR3 reads CASSAPGQGAKGEKLFF. CDR3 coding DNA: TGTGCCAGCAGTGCACCGGGACAGGGGGCGAAGGGTGAAAAACTGTTTTTT.

This clone was recorded a few times. The CDR3 ends on some other residue instead of the conserved phenylalanine or tryptophan, so this is likely a read error. It is unclear where the CDR3 begins or ends on the DNA, so no DNA is shown, and the CDR3 is as TCRdb lists it. V is TRBV7-2 and J is TRBJ2-6; the table's D call, TRBD2, was not checked against the DNA. CDR1 is SGHTA, CDR2 FQGNSA, per germline. The CDR3 is 15 amino acids long, termini counted. CDR3 sequence reads: CASSAPGLAGGAIRS.

This clone came up a few times. The gene calls are TRBV27 and TRBJ2-3, with D possibly matching TRBD2 (5 bases). The CDR3 length is 14 residues. Deletions cut 6 bases from V and 0 bases from J, with 10 bases between. Germline CDR1 reads MNHEY; CDR2 reads SMNVEV (reference sequence). CDR3 sequence (DNA): TGTGCCAGCAGCCAAGGACTTAGCACAGATACGCAGTATTTT. Protein product: CASSQGLSTDTQYF.

The genes are TRBV4-1 and TRBJ2-2; a weak D match, TRBD2 (5 bases). In germline, CDR1 is MGHRA, CDR2 YSYEKL. The CDR3 sequence is 14 residues long. V shed 7 bases and J shed 4 bases, with 13 bases lying between them. The CDR3 spells CASTSDRGTGELFF. In DNA, the CDR3 is TGCGCCAGCACCTCCGACCGGGGCACCGGGGAGCTGTTTTTT.

This clone occurred a few times. This chain uses TRBV4-2 with TRBJ2-3, with 10 bases aligning to TRBD2. This CDR3 comprises 17 residues. With V trimmed by 1 base and J by 1 base, 5 bases remained unmatched. Germline values: CDR1 LGHNA, CDR2 YNFKEQ. CDR3 coding DNA: TGTGCCAGCAGCCAAGGGACTAGCGGAGGGGGCACAGATACGCAGTATTTT. It translates to CASSQGTSGGGTDTQYF.

The CDR3 coding sequence is TGTGCCAGTAGTATGGCCACAGGGGGCGCTGCGTCGGGGAAGCCCCAGCATTTT. Amino acids: CASSMATGGAASGKPQHF. This chain uses TRBV19 with TRBJ1-5; 9 bases match TRBD1. Germline values: CDR1 LNHDA, CDR2 SQIVND (reference sequence). The CDR3 is 18 amino acids. V gave up 3 bases and J gave up 8 bases; unmatched junction bases: 17.

Here the CDR3 DNA reads TGCGCCAGCAGTGCCTCAGGGCTATCGGAGACCCAGTACTTC. This sequence encodes CASSASGLSETQYF. The V and J genes are TRBV10-1 and TRBJ2-5; possible D gene TRBD1, 5 bases. Trimming cost V 4 bases and J 5 bases, with 14 bases left between them. CDR1 WNHNN and CDR2 SYGVQD come from the germline V gene (reference sequence). The CDR3 spans 14 residues.